This entry lists 24 T cell receptor beta chains sequenced from one sample in a study of cytomegalovirus exposure and HLA in healthy donors. With 60 Vbeta and 13 Jbeta primers, the PCR was carried out. Method: immunoSEQ multiplex PCR; TCRdb's copy keeps in-frame clones and lacks some. Its listing shows 150,000 to 200,000 clones. Sequencing used PBMCs. Receptors were obtained from a man aged 25 to 45 in good health and CMV-seronegative.

The chain links TRBV7-9 to TRBJ2-2; 8 bases line up with TRBD1. The CDR3 covers 13 residues. Germline CDR1 SEHNR, CDR2 FQNEAQ (reference sequence). V lost 9 bases to trimming and J lost 6 bases; unmatched junction nucleotides: 6. The CDR3 is CARTGEYAGELFF. The CDR3 DNA sequence: TGTGCCAGGACAGGGGAGTATGCCGGGGAGCTGTTTTTT.

V and J are TRBV9 and TRBJ2-2, with TRBD1 as a possible D gene (6 bases). V was trimmed by 2 bases and J by 3 bases, leaving 11 bases between them. The germline gives CDR1 SGDLS, CDR2 YYNGEE. This CDR3 has 15 residues. The CDR3 loop is CASSVGTTYTGELFF. For the CDR3, the DNA is TGTGCCAGCAGCGTCGGGACAACCTACACCGGGGAGCTGTTTTTT.

This chain links TRBV7-8 with TRBJ1-5, with TRBD1 as a possible D gene (5 bases). The V gene's germline CDR1 is SGHVS and CDR2 FQNEAQ. The V and J ends lost 5 bases and 5 bases respectively, with 16 bases between them. This CDR3 comprises 15 residues. The CDR3 DNA reads TGTGCCAGCAGCCAGGGATCAGGGCGCGATCAGCCCCAGCATTTT. This translates into CASSQGSGRDQPQHF. The full variable domain, with the rest looked up from reference TRBV7-8 and TRBJ1-5, is GAGVSQSPRYKVAKRGQDVALRCDPISGHVSLFWYQQALGQGPEFLTYFQNEAQLDKSGLPSDRFFAERPEGSVSTLKIQRTQQEDSAVYLCASSQGSGRDQPQHFGDGTRLSIL.

The gene calls are TRBV5-4 and TRBJ1-6, with D perhaps TRBD1 (6 bases). The CDR3 spans 12 residues. Germline values: CDR1 SGHNT, CDR2 YYREEE (reference sequence). V was shortened by 3 bases and J by 16 bases, with 14 bases between the two germline ends. The CDR3 DNA follows: TGTGCCAGCAGCTCCCCTAAGGGGGGGCTCCACTTT. This translates into CASSSPKGGLHF.

The V call is TRBV7-6, the J call TRBJ1-6; tentatively, D is TRBD1 (5 bases). This CDR3 comprises 16 residues. Germline V gene sequence: CDR1 SGHVS, CDR2 FNYEAQ. The V end lost 3 bases, the J end lost 9 bases, and 18 bases lay between the germline ends. The CDR3 coding sequence is TGTGCCAGCAGCTTCTTGCCGACGGGGGAGGGTTCACCCCTCCACTTT. Translation: CASSFLPTGEGSPLHF. Based on the CDR3 plus reference TRBV7-6 and TRBJ1-6, the full variable domain is GAGVSQSPRYKVTKRGQDVALRCDPISGHVSLYWYRQALGQGPEFLTYFNYEAQQDKSGLPNDRFSAERPEGSISTLTIQRTEQRDSAMYRCASSFLPTGEGSPLHFGNGTRLTVT.

This sequence joins TRBV9 and TRBJ1-1, with unresolved D. With 0 bases removed from V and 4 bases from J, the gap between germline ends came to 10 bases. The CDR3 is made up of 14 amino acids. CDR1 and CDR2 from the germline V gene are SGDLS and YYNGEE. CDR3: CASSVGGEGTEAFF. DNA of the CDR3: TGTGCCAGCAGCGTAGGCGGGGAAGGCACTGAAGCTTTCTTT.

The chain has TRBV27 and TRBJ2-3; D may be TRBD1 (6 bases). Looked up from germline, CDR1 is MNHEY and CDR2 is SMNVEV (reference sequence). Trimming shortened V by 4 bases and J by 3 bases, and 17 bases separated the two germline ends. The CDR3 contains 16 residues. CDR3 sequence (DNA): TGTGCCAGCAGTTCAGGGGTGGGAGAGGTTACAGATACGCAGTATTTT. Translating gives CASSSGVGEVTDTQYF.

Turning to this clone: Other DNA sequences in this sample translate to the same CDR3. The chain is built from TRBV5-1 and TRBJ1-1, with 10 bases identical to TRBD1. CDR1 and CDR2 (germline): SGHRS, YFSETQ. CDR3 length: 16 residues. The V and J ends lost 2 bases and 2 bases, in that order; junction bases with no gene match: 6. CDR3 sequence reads: CASSFRTGGPNTEAFF. Written as DNA, the CDR3 is TGCGCCAGCAGCTTCCGGACAGGGGGGCCCAACACTGAAGCTTTCTTT.

The rearrangement links TRBV4-3 to TRBJ1-4; D is perhaps TRBD1 (5 bases). The V and J ends lost 0 bases and 4 bases respectively, with 9 bases between them. CDR1 is LGHNA and CDR2 is YSLEER in the germline V gene. The CDR3 runs to 15 residues. CDR3 amino acids: CASSQDRALNEKLFF. The CDR3 bases are TGCGCCAGCAGCCAAGACAGGGCCCTTAATGAAAAACTGTTTTTT.

The chain carries TRBV6-1 and TRBJ2-2; 13 bases fit TRBD2. Germline V gene data show CDR1 as MNHNS and CDR2 as SASEGT. V shed 2 bases, J shed 3 bases, and the junction held 3 bases outside the gene matches. The CDR3 is 17 residues long. This chain's CDR3 is CASSEWTSGSHTGELFF. The DNA for the CDR3 is TGTGCCAGCAGTGAATGGACTAGCGGGAGTCACACCGGGGAGCTGTTTTTT.

The CDR3 DNA reads TGTGCCAGCTCACCAATTGGGGCGGGGAATTCACCCCTCCACTTT. It encodes CASSPIGAGNSPLHF. The gene calls are TRBV18 and TRBJ1-6, with TRBD1 as a possible D gene (5 bases). Germline CDR1 KGHSH, CDR2 LQKENI. V gave up 2 bases and J gave up 7 bases, with 12 bases separating them. This CDR3 is built from 15 residues.

The chain links TRBV14 to TRBJ2-6, with 7 bases aligning to TRBD1. Germline trimming cut 5 bases from V and 2 bases from J; bases unmatched to any gene: 9. Germline V gives CDR1 SGHDN, CDR2 FVKESK. The CDR3 consists of 17 residues. The CDR3 DNA reads as TGTGCCAGCAGCTCCCAACAGGGGACAACTGGGGCCAACGTCCTGACTTTC. This gives the protein CASSSQQGTTGANVLTF.

The gene calls are TRBV6-6 and TRBJ2-3, with 7 bases matching TRBD1. J gave up 5 bases and V 5 bases, and 7 bases lay outside the gene matches. The germline CDR1 and CDR2 sequences are MNHNY and SVGAGI (reference sequence). CDR3 length: 14 residues. The CDR3 bases are TGTGCCAGCAGTCAAGGGGGCCGGGTAGATACGCAGTATTTT. This encodes CASSQGGRVDTQYF.

The chain recombines TRBV11-2 with TRBJ2-7; D remains unclear. The V gene lost 0 bases and the J gene lost 2 bases, with 11 bases spanning the gap. This CDR3 is 15 amino acids long. Germline CDR1 SGHAT, CDR2 FQNNGV. CDR3 DNA sequence: TGTGCCAGCAGCTTAGATTACGGGTATACCTACGAGCAGTACTTC. Its translation: CASSLDYGYTYEQYF.

The rearrangement links TRBV7-9 to TRBJ2-5; 8 positions match TRBD1. The CDR3 consists of 15 residues. The J segment lost 1 base and the V segment lost 3 bases, leaving 4 bases of the junction unmatched. Germline loops: CDR1 SEHNR, CDR2 FQNEAQ (reference sequence). Written as DNA, the CDR3 is TGTGCCAGCAGCTTGGGACAGGCGCCCCAAGAGACCCAGTACTTC. Encoded protein: CASSLGQAPQETQYF.

Notes on this clone: Other nucleotide sequences in the sample specify the same CDR3. The V gene is TRBV27, the J gene TRBJ1-5; D possibly corresponds to TRBD1 (5 bases). V shed 2 bases and J shed 1 base, with 6 bases lying between them. The CDR3 spans 14 residues. Germline V gives CDR1 MNHEY, CDR2 SMNVEV (reference sequence). The CDR3 DNA reads as TGTGCCAGCAGTTTAAACAGGAGCAATCAGCCCCAGCATTTT. Translating gives CASSLNRSNQPQHF.

V is TRBV19 and J is TRBJ2-7; TRBD2 might be the D (6 bases). The CDR3 consists of 15 residues. V lost 1 base and J lost 3, with 13 bases in between. Germline CDR1 LNHDA, CDR2 SQIVND (reference sequence). Written as DNA, the CDR3 is TGTGCCAGTAGTATAGGTCGGGCTAGCGTCTACGAGCAGTACTTC. Amino acids: CASSIGRASVYEQYF.

This chain uses TRBV27 with TRBJ2-1; 14 bases line up with TRBD2. The germline CDR1 and CDR2 sequences are MNHEY and SMNVEV (reference sequence). J lost 6 bases, V lost 6 bases, and 13 bases had no gene match. The CDR3 runs 18 residues. CDR3 sequence (DNA): TGTGCCAGCAGATCGCCGGGACTAGCGGGAGAAGGTTCCAATGAGCAGTTCTTC. It codes for CASRSPGLAGEGSNEQFF.

The V gene is TRBV29-1, the J gene TRBJ2-7, with 8 bases lining up with TRBD1. The V gene's germline CDR1 is SQVTM and CDR2 ANQGSEA. The CDR3 spans 14 residues. The junction had 12 bases not matched to a gene; V was cut back by 7 bases and J by 4 bases. CDR3 coding DNA: TGCAGCGCGTCCGGGGACAGGACTGGGTACGAGCAGTACTTC. Protein sequence: CSASGDRTGYEQYF.

The chain is built from TRBV28 and TRBJ2-3; D possibly corresponds to TRBD2 (6 bases). The V and J ends lost 8 bases and 2 bases respectively, with 17 bases between them. This CDR3 comprises 15 residues. Germline V lookup: CDR1 MDHEN, CDR2 SYDVKM. CDR3 DNA: TGTGCCAGCTCCTTAGCGGCGGACTTCACAGATACGCAGTATTTT. This encodes CASSLAADFTDTQYF.

The rearrangement uses TRBV30 and TRBJ1-5; 7 bases line up with TRBD1. Germline values: CDR1 GTSNPN, CDR2 SVGIG (reference sequence). Trimming removed 3 bases from V and 0 bases from J; junction bases left unmatched: 11. The CDR3 covers 17 residues. The CDR3 is CAWSGDAGGNSNQPQHF. CDR3 nucleotide sequence: TGTGCCTGGAGCGGGGACGCAGGGGGAAATAGCAATCAGCCCCAGCATTTT.

The chain couples TRBV9 to TRBJ2-7, with TRBD1 matching 9 bases. The germline CDR1 and CDR2 sequences are SGDLS and YYNGEE. J lost 1 base, V lost 4 bases, and 9 bases had no gene match. The CDR3 length is 16 residues. In DNA form, the CDR3 reads TGTGCCAGCAGCCGTGCGAGTGGACAGGGGTCCTACGAGCAGTACTTC. This encodes CASSRASGQGSYEQYF.

The genes are TRBV7-7 and TRBJ2-5; D is possibly TRBD1 (5 bases). CDR1 and CDR2 from the germline V gene are SSHAT and FNYEAQ (reference sequence). Between the trimmed V and J ends, which lost 5 bases and 7 bases, there was a span of 14 bases. This CDR3 has 13 amino acids. The CDR3 spells CASSPSQGRTQYF. The CDR3 bases are TGTGCCAGCAGCCCTTCTCAGGGTAGGACCCAGTACTTC.

The V call is TRBV19, the J call TRBJ2-7, with 10 bases that match TRBD1. Trimming removed 4 bases from V and 6 bases from J; junction bases left unmatched: 6. This CDR3 is built from 14 residues. Germline V gene data show CDR1 as LNHDA and CDR2 as SQIVND (reference sequence). CDR3 protein: CASSTGTGAREQYF. CDR3 in DNA: TGTGCCAGTAGTACCGGGACAGGGGCCCGCGAGCAGTACTTC.